This T cell receptor (beta chain) was captured by sequencing in a study of cytomegalovirus exposure and HLA in healthy donors. The table came from immunoSEQ multiplex PCR; TCRdb's copy has only in-frame clones and leaves some out. The table has fewer than 250,000 clones, roughly 87% seen once. Germline V gene lookup returns CDR1 SEHNR and CDR2 FQNEAQ (reference sequence). The V and J ends lost 6 bases and 3 bases, in that order; junction bases with no gene match: 12. The CDR3 is 16 amino acids. This clone was counted only a few times. Sequenced material: PBMCs. The chain joins TRBV7-9 to TRBJ2-7, with 9 bases aligning to TRBD2. The sequence came from a woman under 30 in good health and CMV-seropositive. As DNA, the CDR3 is TGTGCCAGCAGGCCGGGACTAGCAACCATCGGCTACGAGCAGTACTTC. This gives the protein CASRPGLATIGYEQYF.